What follows are 11 T cell receptor beta chains derived from one specimen sequenced in a study of blood T cell repertoires in COVID-19. Clones were sequenced by immunoSEQ multiplex PCR, and TCRdb holds only the in-frame ones, with some missing. The sample has approximately 320,000 clones, 70% to 90% seen once. Sample: peripheral blood. Receptors originate from a human donor in a cohort sampled during active COVID-19.

The chain combines TRBV2 with TRBJ1-2; D unresolved. Deletions cut 7 bases from V and 0 bases from J, with 12 bases between. The V gene's germline CDR1 is SNHLY and CDR2 FYNNEI. The CDR3 runs 14 residues. CDR3 loop: CASKLDLANYGYTF. The CDR3 DNA is TGTGCCAGCAAATTAGACTTGGCTAACTATGGCTACACCTTC.

The chain links TRBV15 to TRBJ2-7, with 7 bases lining up with TRBD1. This CDR3 region has 15 residues. Germline CDR1 is LNHNV and CDR2 is YYDKDF (reference sequence). V shed 2 bases, J shed 3 bases, and the junction held 7 bases outside the gene matches. For the CDR3, the DNA is TGTGCCACCAGCAGAAAAAGGGACAGAGGCTACGAGCAGTACTTC. Protein sequence: CATSRKRDRGYEQYF. The full variable domain, completed using reference TRBV15 and TRBJ2-7, is DAMVIQNPRYQVTQFGKPVTLSCSQTLNHNVMYWYQQKSSQAPKLLFHYYDKDFNNEADTPDNFQSRRPNTSFCFLDIRSPGLGDTAMYLCATSRKRDRGYEQYFGPGTRLTVT.

The chain is built from TRBV28 and TRBJ1-2; 8 nucleotides align to TRBD1. With V trimmed by 4 bases and J by 7 bases, 11 bases remained unmatched. The CDR3 length is 15 residues. Per germline, CDR1 MDHEN and CDR2 SYDVKM. The CDR3 reads CASSSAGQAGGGYTF. CDR3 nucleotide sequence: TGTGCCAGCAGTTCCGCGGGACAGGCGGGTGGTGGCTACACCTTC.

This rearrangement joins TRBV3-1 (or the pseudogene TRBV3-2) to TRBJ2-3; 8 nucleotides agree with TRBD1. V lost 2 bases and J lost 5; bases outside the gene matches: 6. This CDR3 has 15 amino acids. Germline V lookup: CDR1 LGHDT, CDR2 YNNKEL (reference sequence). In nucleotides, the CDR3 is TGTGCCAGCAGCCAATCGGCGGGGACAGGAGATACGCAGTATTTT. Its translation: CASSQSAGTGDTQYF.

This sequence joins TRBV2 and TRBJ1-6; a possible D gene is TRBD1 (6 bases). This CDR3 spans 18 amino acids. Germline V gene sequence: CDR1 SNHLY, CDR2 FYNNEI. Between the trimmed V and J ends, which lost 7 bases and 0 bases, there was a span of 19 bases. In nucleotides, the CDR3 is TGTGCCAGCACTGGCTCGGGGGGCCGGAGCTCCTATAATTCACCCCTCCACTTT. Amino acid sequence: CASTGSGGRSSYNSPLHF.

This chain connects TRBV2 to TRBJ1-1; D remains unclear. This CDR3 is built from 13 residues. The V and J ends lost 2 bases and 6 bases respectively, with 10 bases between them. Germline CDR1 SNHLY, CDR2 FYNNEI. The CDR3, as DNA: TGTGCCAGCAGTGAATGGCAGGTATCTGAAGCTTTCTTT. Residues: CASSEWQVSEAFF.

Here the CDR3 DNA reads TGCAGCGCTAGGGACAGGGGGCTTCACGAGCAGTACTTC. Translating it yields CSARDRGLHEQYF. The genes are TRBV29-1 and TRBJ2-7; 12 bases are shared with TRBD1. The length of the CDR3 is 13 residues. Germline loops: CDR1 SQVTM, CDR2 ANQGSEA. The J segment lost 5 bases and the V segment lost 7 bases, leaving 6 bases of the junction unmatched.

This chain joins TRBV19 and TRBJ1-1; D is possibly TRBD1 (6 bases). The CDR3 is 11 amino acids. The ends were cut back, 8 bases at V and 7 bases at J, with 11 bases in the middle. The germline gives CDR1 LNHDA, CDR2 SQIVND (reference sequence). Written as DNA, the CDR3 is TGTGCCAGTGCCAGGGGAAATGAAGCTTTCTTT. This encodes CASARGNEAFF.

J is TRBJ1-4 and V is TRBV5-6; 9 bases align to TRBD1. Germline CDR1 is SGHDT and CDR2 is YYEEEE. V was clipped by 2 bases and J by 6 bases; unmatched bases: 2. The CDR3 is made up of 14 amino acids. The CDR3 protein is CASSFGTGYEKLFF. In DNA, the CDR3 is TGTGCCAGCAGCTTCGGGACAGGGTATGAAAAACTGTTTTTT.

This chain uses TRBV20-1 with TRBJ2-7; D may be TRBD1 (5 bases). Germline V gene lookup returns CDR1 DFQATT and CDR2 SNEGSKA (reference sequence). The length of the CDR3 is 11 residues. V was pared by 6 bases and J by 5 bases, with 11 bases between. The CDR3 DNA follows: TGCAGTGCAACTCAGGGAAACGAGCAGTACTTC. It specifies CSATQGNEQYF.

V gene TRBV27 combines with J gene TRBJ2-1, with 9 bases matching TRBD2. Germline V gene sequence: CDR1 MNHEY, CDR2 SMNVEV (reference sequence). V was clipped by 4 bases and J by 10 bases; unmatched bases: 2. The CDR3 totals 12 residues. CDR3 sequence (DNA): TGTGCCAGCAGTTCCCTAGCGGGGGAGCAGTTCTTC. Amino acids: CASSSLAGEQFF.